Listed here are 27 T cell receptor beta chains from one sample, sequenced in a study of blood T cells in healthy people across ages. Using a J-beta primer mix together with a sample-barcoded 5' primer, a second PCR was run for roughly 6 to 11 cycles. TCRdb passed the 5' RACE reads through MiXCR, listing each CDR3 protein once. The table lists around 1,700,000 distinct CDR3 sequences, over 25% of them singletons. Sample: blood. Every receptor here comes from a woman in her 30s in good health.

This clonotype was seen a few times. A read error may account for a junction end that differs from germline. CDR3 protein: CAGSERLGKAYEQYF. As DNA, the CDR3 is TGTGCCGGCAGTGAAAGGTTGGGCAAGGCATACGAGCAGTACTTC. The chain couples TRBV2 to TRBJ2-7; D ambiguous. CDR1 is SNHLY, CDR2 FYNNEI, per germline. This CDR3 contains 15 residues.

This chain uses TRBV30 with TRBJ1-1; tentatively, D is TRBD1 (5 bases). Germline CDR1 GTSNPN, CDR2 SVGIG (reference sequence). This CDR3 comprises 12 residues. Trimming took off 4 bases at V and 5 bases at J, with 11 bases between the two ends. The CDR3, as DNA: TGTGCCTGGATTTCGTGGGGGACTGAAGCTTTCTTT. It yields the protein CAWISWGTEAFF.

The chain carries TRBV29-1 and TRBJ2-2; D not resolved. Per the germline V gene, CDR1 is SQVTM and CDR2 is ANQGSEA. Trimming cost V 7 bases and J 6 bases, with 12 bases left between them. The CDR3 length is 12 residues. In DNA form, the CDR3 reads TGCAGCGCAGGTCGGGTCCCCGGGGAGCTGTTTTTT. Translation: CSAGRVPGELFF.

The rearrangement links TRBV5-1 to TRBJ1-4; D might be TRBD1 (5 bases). Trimming shortened V by 0 bases and J by 1 base, and 7 bases separated the two germline ends. This CDR3 region has 15 residues. Germline CDR1 and CDR2: SGHRS and YFSETQ. This chain's CDR3 is CASSLDGGTNEKLFF. CDR3 nucleotide sequence: TGCGCCAGCAGCTTGGATGGGGGAACTAATGAAAAACTGTTTTTT.

V is TRBV15 and J is TRBJ2-4, with 8 bases lining up with TRBD2. Matching the DNA end better, TRBJ2-5 makes the J call doubtful. CDR1 LNHNV and CDR2 YYDKDF come from the germline V gene (reference sequence). The CDR3 consists of 15 residues. The CDR3 spells CATSRTGPRGGTQYF. CDR3 nucleotides: TGTGCCACCAGCAGAACGGGTCCCCGGGGGGGGACCCAGTACTTC.

This clonotype was counted only a few times. The chain combines TRBV2 with TRBJ2-1; D might be TRBD1 (6 bases). Trimming removed 3 bases from V and 13 bases from J, with 13 bases in between. CDR1 and CDR2 from the germline V gene are SNHLY and FYNNEI. The length of the CDR3 is 12 residues. CDR3 in DNA: TGTGCCAGCAGTGAGACAGGACGGTTTCAGTTCTTC. Protein sequence: CASSETGRFQFF.

The CDR3 nucleotides are TGTGCCAGCAGCCCCCTGGGGGGGAGGCGGACAGATACGCAGTATTTT. The encoded protein is CASSPLGGRRTDTQYF. The chain has TRBV3-1 and TRBJ2-3, with TRBD2 matching 7 bases. The CDR3 extends over 16 amino acids. CDR1 LGHDT and CDR2 YNNKEL come from the germline V gene (reference sequence). V trimming: 4 bases; J trimming: 3 bases; junction bases outside the gene matches: 10.

The chain combines TRBV5-1 with TRBJ2-3, with TRBD2 matching 10 bases. V was pared by 2 bases and J by 2 bases, with 8 bases of the junction left unmatched. This CDR3 is built from 17 residues. Germline CDR1 is SGHRS and CDR2 is YFSETQ. CDR3 residues: CASSLKPSGGLTDTQYF. The CDR3 region has the DNA TGCGCCAGCAGCTTAAAACCTAGCGGGGGCCTCACAGATACGCAGTATTTT.

The table lists this clonotype with a few counts. For the CDR3, the DNA is TGTGCCAGCAGTTACTACGTGTCGGGGGGGCGAGATACGCAGTATTTT. The encoded protein is CASSYYVSGGRDTQYF. The V and J genes are TRBV6-5 and TRBJ2-3, with TRBD2 matching over 8 bases. Losses at the gene ends were 1 base for V and 5 bases for J; bases not matched to a gene: 8. Germline loops: CDR1 MNHEY, CDR2 SVGAGI. CDR3 length: 16 amino acids.

In this sample, this clonotype turned up once. A much larger clone lies a single base off, so this may be a read error. This chain joins TRBV20-1 and TRBJ2-1; D is perhaps TRBD1 (6 bases). The J call may be incorrect, as the DNA end agrees better with TRBJ2-7. The CDR3 runs 14 residues. Germline V CDR1 and CDR2: DFQATT, SNEGSKA (reference sequence). The CDR3 loop is CSVFRDTSYNEQYF. The CDR3 DNA reads as TGCAGTGTTTTCCGGGACACCAGCTACAATGAGCAGTACTTC.

The sample holds a few counts of this clonotype. The rearrangement joins TRBV4-1 to TRBJ1-2; D not resolved. Germline V lookup: CDR1 MGHRA, CDR2 YSYEKL. V was trimmed by 1 base and J by 6 bases, leaving 9 bases between them. This CDR3 contains 13 residues. This chain's CDR3 is CASSQVGIHGYTF. DNA for the CDR3: TGCGCCAGCAGCCAAGTGGGAATCCATGGCTACACCTTC.

The count of this clonotype is one. V gene TRBV28 combines with J gene TRBJ2-7, with a possible D match to TRBD1 (7 bases). The end of the DNA fits TRBJ2-5 better, so the J call may be wrong. This CDR3 has 13 residues. Looked up from germline, CDR1 is MDHEN and CDR2 is SYDVKM. Written as DNA, the CDR3 is TGTGTCACCTATGGCGGGACAGCGGAGACCCAGTACTTC. Translation: CVTYGGTAETQYF.

This clonotype was observed a handful of times. The V gene is TRBV14, the J gene TRBJ2-7; 11 positions agree with TRBD2. CDR1 is SGHDN and CDR2 is FVKESK in the germline V gene. CDR3 size: 15 residues. With V trimmed by 4 bases and J by 0 bases, 2 bases remained unmatched. The CDR3 is CASSRGLAVSYEQYF. The CDR3 coding sequence is TGTGCCAGCAGCCGGGGACTAGCGGTCTCCTACGAGCAGTACTTC.

This sequence joins TRBV24-1 and TRBJ2-5; 13 positions match TRBD2. The germline CDR1 and CDR2 sequences are KGHDR and SFDVKD. Losses at the gene ends were 6 bases for V and 0 bases for J; bases not matched to a gene: 6. The CDR3 runs to 17 residues. The CDR3 DNA reads TGTGCCACCAGTAATCCGACTAGCGGGGGGAACCAAGAGACCCAGTACTTC. As protein: CATSNPTSGGNQETQYF.

This chain uses TRBV29-1 with TRBJ2-5; 8 bases map to TRBD2. The tail of the sequence fits TRBJ2-7 better, so the J call may be wrong. The CDR3 spans 12 residues. Per germline, CDR1 SQVTM and CDR2 ANQGSEA. CDR3 coding DNA: TGCAGCGTTGTTAGCGGGACCAACGAGCAGTACTTC. Amino acid sequence: CSVVSGTNEQYF.

Comment on this clonotype: Compared with germline, one end of the junction differs, possibly owing to a read error. V and J are TRBV5-1 and TRBJ2-1, with 8 bases lining up with TRBD2. CDR1 is SGHRS, CDR2 YFSETQ, per germline. The CDR3 loop spans 19 amino acids. The CDR3 reads CASSLLSRGGVRAYNEQFF. For the CDR3, the DNA is TGCGCCAGCAGCTTGCTCTCCCGGGGGGGCGTCAGGGCCTACAACGAGCAGTTCTTC.

The rearrangement links TRBV5-6 to TRBJ1-4, with 8 bases lining up with TRBD1. J gave up 8 bases and V 4 bases, and 7 bases lay outside the gene matches. Germline assignment: CDR1 SGHDT and CDR2 YYEEEE. The CDR3 contains 14 residues. CDR3 sequence: CASSIQGAGEKLFF. For the CDR3, the DNA is TGTGCCAGCAGCATTCAGGGGGCAGGGGAAAAACTGTTTTTT.

This clonotype was seen a handful of times. The chain is built from TRBV9 and TRBJ1-2, with no clear D. Germline V CDR1 and CDR2: SGDLS, YYNGEE. V was clipped by 0 bases and J by 5 bases, with 11 bases between them. The CDR3 consists of 14 residues. This CDR3 reads CASSVDLGSYGYTF. The CDR3 DNA reads as TGTGCCAGCAGCGTAGATCTGGGTTCGTATGGCTACACCTTC. Full variable domain (outside the CDR3, taken from reference TRBV9 and TRBJ1-2): DSGVTQTPKHLITATGQRVTLRCSPRSGDLSVYWYQQSLDQGLQFLIQYYNGEERAKGNILERFSAQQFPDLHSELNLSSLELGDSALYFCASSVDLGSYGYTFGSGTRLTVV.

The table lists this clonotype with many counts. V and J are TRBV11-2 and TRBJ1-2; D may be TRBD1 (5 bases). Trimming left V 3 bases short and J 8 bases short, with 10 bases between. Germline V gene data show CDR1 as SGHAT and CDR2 as FQNNGV. This CDR3 is 12 amino acids long. The CDR3 region has the DNA TGTGCCAGCAGCTTGGCAGGGAAAGGCTACACCTTC. This sequence encodes CASSLAGKGYTF.

The sample holds one count of this clonotype. The chain uses TRBV2 and TRBJ1-4; D gene ambiguous. Per the germline V gene, CDR1 is SNHLY and CDR2 is FYNNEI. Trimming took off 7 bases at V and 6 bases at J, with 12 bases between the two ends. The CDR3 has 13 residues. The CDR3 reads CASNRAVYEKLFF. As DNA, the CDR3 is TGTGCCAGCAATAGGGCAGTTTATGAAAAACTGTTTTTT.

To note about this clonotype: One end of the junction is discordant with germline, which a read error may explain. The chain uses TRBV28 and TRBJ1-5; possibly TRBD1 for D (6 bases). Germline V lookup: CDR1 MDHEN, CDR2 SYDVKM. The CDR3 covers 15 residues. CDR3 loop: CAGSLAQGRNQPQHF. The CDR3 DNA reads TGTGCCGGCAGTTTGGCACAGGGCCGCAATCAGCCCCAGCATTTT.

In the case of this clonotype: A single base separates this from a much larger clone, so it may be a read error. This rearrangement joins TRBV11-2 to TRBJ1-2, with D possibly being TRBD1 (5 bases). CDR1 is SGHAT, CDR2 FQNNGV, per germline. The V end was cut by 5 bases, the J end by 0 bases, with 16 bases between. The CDR3 has 16 amino acids. The CDR3 DNA reads TGTGCCAGCAGCCCCCACAGGCTGGGAGCTAACTATGGCTACACCTTC. This gives the protein CASSPHRLGANYGYTF.

This clonotype was picked up many times. The chain couples TRBV4-1 to TRBJ1-5, with D possibly TRBD1 on 5 matching bases. From germline, CDR1 is MGHRA and CDR2 YSYEKL. The length of the CDR3 is 15 residues. Trimming left V 1 base short and J 0 bases short, with 7 bases between. In nucleotides, the CDR3 is TGCGCCAGCAGCCAAGGACAGTATAGCAATCAGCCCCAGCATTTT. It specifies CASSQGQYSNQPQHF.

Ten or more counts support this clonotype. This chain joins TRBV7-2 and TRBJ2-4; tentative D call: TRBD1 (6 bases). The CDR3 is 14 residues long. Germline-derived CDR1 and CDR2 are SGHTA and FQGNSA. The V gene lost 4 bases and the J gene lost 7 bases, with 14 bases spanning the gap. CDR3 sequence (DNA): TGTGCCAGCAGCTCGGGACACCGAGGGAACATTCAGTACTTC. Amino acid sequence: CASSSGHRGNIQYF.

This clonotype was detected ten times or more. The V gene is TRBV28, the J gene TRBJ2-7, with a possible D match to TRBD2 (6 bases). Deletions cut 0 bases from V and 0 bases from J, with 12 bases between. CDR1 is MDHEN and CDR2 is SYDVKM in the germline V gene. There are 16 residues in the CDR3. This CDR3 is CASSLWGGKDSYEQYF. CDR3 nucleotide sequence: TGTGCCAGCAGTTTATGGGGAGGAAAGGACTCCTACGAGCAGTACTTC.

V gene TRBV6-6 combines with J gene TRBJ2-6; D is unresolved. The CDR3 consists of 16 residues. CDR1 and CDR2 from the germline V gene are MNHNY and SVGAGI (reference sequence). The V and J ends lost 9 bases and 0 bases respectively, with 15 bases between them. For the CDR3, the DNA is TGTGCCAGTGGGGTTCCCAAGTCCTCTGGGGCCAACGTCCTGACTTTC. Translated, it gives CASGVPKSSGANVLTF.

This chain connects TRBV3-1 to TRBJ2-3; TRBD2 matches 7 bases. In germline, CDR1 is LGHDT, CDR2 YNNKEL (reference sequence). This CDR3 is built from 15 residues. V shed 3 bases and J 3 bases; nucleotides not matched to a gene: 6. CDR3 in amino acids: CASSHRTRTTDTQYF. CDR3 bases: TGTGCCAGCAGCCACAGGACTAGAACGACAGATACGCAGTATTTT.